The 30 T cell receptor beta chains in this list originate from one sample, sequenced in a study of blood T cell repertoires in COVID-19. The table came from immunoSEQ multiplex PCR; TCRdb's copy has only in-frame clones and leaves some out. The sample gives about 89,000 clones, less than 95% of which show up once; about 2.3% is in the top ten. The sample comprised peripheral blood. Every receptor here comes from a human donor with active COVID-19. The donor label of this sample is uncertain.

CDR3 in amino acids: CAISDFGTSGTNEQFF. CDR3 nucleotides: TGTGCCATCAGTGACTTCGGGACTAGCGGAACCAATGAGCAGTTCTTC. The gene calls are TRBV10-3 and TRBJ2-1; TRBD2 agrees at 11 bases. Germline V CDR1 and CDR2: ENHRY, SYGVKD. CDR3 length equals 16 residues. V was clipped by 3 bases and J by 6 bases; unmatched bases: 7.

This chain connects TRBV19 to TRBJ2-3; a possible D gene is TRBD2 (5 bases). The CDR3 consists of 14 residues. Deletions cut 3 bases from V and 2 bases from J, with 9 bases between. Germline lookup yields CDR1 LNHDA and CDR2 SQIVND (reference sequence). CDR3 in amino acids: CASSISGNTDTQYF. DNA of the CDR3: TGTGCCAGTAGTATTTCCGGGAACACAGATACGCAGTATTTT.

V gene TRBV6-7 combines with J gene TRBJ2-7; 15 nucleotides match TRBD2. TRBV6-7 is an ORF; its function is uncertain. Trimming at V came to 6 bases and at J to 0 bases, leaving 9 bases not matched to a gene. The CDR3 has 18 residues. CDR3 sequence: CASRLGLAGGHSSYEQYF. In nucleotides, the CDR3 is TGTGCCAGCAGGTTGGGACTAGCGGGGGGTCACAGCTCCTACGAGCAGTACTTC.

This clone has only a few counts. The chain has TRBV6-5 and TRBJ1-2, with D perhaps TRBD1 (5 bases). Germline V CDR1 and CDR2: MNHEY, SVGAGI. The CDR3 extends over 12 amino acids. Between the trimmed V and J ends, which lost 7 bases and 4 bases, there was a span of 10 bases. Written as DNA, the CDR3 is TGTGCCAGCAACGCAGGGATCTATGGCTACACCTTC. Protein product: CASNAGIYGYTF.

The rearrangement links TRBV6-4 to TRBJ2-7; weak D call: TRBD2 (6 bases). Trimming removed 2 bases from V and 6 bases from J, with 11 bases in between. CDR1 and CDR2 (germline): MRHNA, SNTAGT. The CDR3 is made up of 13 amino acids. This CDR3 reads CASSDTGVGEQYF. The CDR3, as DNA: TGTGCCAGCAGTGACACGGGGGTAGGCGAGCAGTACTTC.

The V gene is TRBV18, the J gene TRBJ2-3; 7 bases map to TRBD2. The V gene end was trimmed by 6 bases and the J gene end by 3 bases; junction bases not matched to a gene: 9. CDR3 length: 15 amino acids. Per germline, CDR1 KGHSH and CDR2 LQKENI. The CDR3 DNA follows: TGTGCCAGCTCTCAAGCGGGGCTAAGAACAGATACGCAGTATTTT. Translation gives CASSQAGLRTDTQYF.

The chain couples TRBV2 to TRBJ1-5; D remains unclear. CDR3 length: 12 residues. Trimming removed 4 bases at V and 6 bases at J, with 7 bases between. CDR1 and CDR2 (germline): SNHLY, FYNNEI. The CDR3 bases are TGTGCCAGCAGTGTATCAGTTCAGCCCCAGCATTTT. This sequence encodes CASSVSVQPQHF.

J is TRBJ1-1 and V is TRBV19; 7 nucleotides agree with TRBD1. V dropped 8 bases and J dropped 6; count of bases not matched to a gene: 9. CDR3 length: 13 residues. Germline loops: CDR1 LNHDA, CDR2 SQIVND (reference sequence). CDR3 nucleotides: TGTGCCAGTCATTACCAGGACAGGTCTGAAGCTTTCTTT. This codes for CASHYQDRSEAFF.

This rearrangement joins TRBV10-3 to TRBJ1-1; no clear D gene. The CDR3 has 14 residues. Trimming cost V 2 bases and J 10 bases, with 17 bases left between them. Looked up from germline, CDR1 is ENHRY and CDR2 is SYGVKD. The CDR3 loop is CAISEGLGGVGAFF. The CDR3 nucleotides are TGTGCCATCAGTGAGGGGTTAGGAGGTGTGGGAGCTTTCTTT.

The chain couples TRBV7-9 to TRBJ2-5; 11 bases line up with TRBD1. CDR1 is SEHNR and CDR2 is FQNEAQ in the germline V gene (reference sequence). This CDR3 has 17 residues. V lost 5 bases and J lost 5; bases outside the gene matches: 13. DNA for the CDR3: TGTGCCAGCAGCCCATACCGGGACAGGGGGAGGACGGAGACCCAGTACTTC. Translation: CASSPYRDRGRTETQYF.

The V and J genes are TRBV3-1 (or the pseudogene TRBV3-2) and TRBJ2-7, with TRBD1 as a possible D gene (6 bases). V lost 4 bases and J 6 bases, leaving 13 bases between the germline ends. CDR1 LGHDT and CDR2 YNNKEL come from the germline V gene (reference sequence). The length of the CDR3 is 13 residues. DNA for the CDR3: TGTGCCAGCAGCCCAGGGTTCAGGGGCGAGCAGTACTTC. It yields the protein CASSPGFRGEQYF.

The J gene is TRBJ1-1, the V gene TRBV4-1, with 8 bases fitting TRBD1. V lost 4 bases, J lost 1 base, and 5 bases stayed unmatched. Germline lookup yields CDR1 MGHRA and CDR2 YSYEKL. The CDR3 loop spans 15 amino acids. The CDR3 loop is CASSPRDRPNTEAFF. The CDR3 nucleotides are TGCGCCAGCAGCCCCCGGGACAGGCCGAACACTGAAGCTTTCTTT.

The CDR3 sequence: CASSYGPAANYGYTF. The DNA for the CDR3 is TGTGCCAGCAGTTACGGGCCGGCAGCCAACTATGGCTACACCTTC. J is TRBJ1-2 and V is TRBV6-2 or TRBV6-3; D uncertain. Trimming shortened V by 2 bases and J by 2 bases, and 12 bases separated the two germline ends. Germline V gene data show CDR1 as MNHEY and CDR2 as SVGEGT. The CDR3 consists of 15 residues.

Only a few counts were recorded for this clone. The genes are TRBV5-4 and TRBJ2-7; 7 bases line up with TRBD2. This CDR3 has 13 residues. The J segment lost 2 bases and the V segment lost 2 bases, leaving 1 base of the junction unmatched. Per the germline V gene, CDR1 is SGHNT and CDR2 is YYREEE (reference sequence). In nucleotides, the CDR3 is TGTGCCAGCAGCTTAGCGGGAACCTACGAGCAGTACTTC. Amino acid sequence: CASSLAGTYEQYF.

A single count supports this clone. The CDR3, as DNA: TGTGCCAGCCGTTCCGGGGAGAGCAATGAGCAGTTCTTC. It translates to CASRSGESNEQFF. The rearrangement uses TRBV7-9 and TRBJ2-1; tentatively, D is TRBD2 (5 bases). The V end lost 8 bases, the J end lost 6 bases, and 14 bases lay between the germline ends. This CDR3 is 13 amino acids long. Germline V gene lookup returns CDR1 SEHNR and CDR2 FQNEAQ (reference sequence).

V usage is TRBV11-2 and J usage is TRBJ2-5; D unclear. Germline loops: CDR1 SGHAT, CDR2 FQNNGV. The CDR3 consists of 13 residues. V was cut by 4 bases and J by 4 bases, with 10 bases left in between. The CDR3 DNA reads TGTGCCAGCAGCTCCTCTACGGGAGAGACCCAGTACTTC. This gives the protein CASSSSTGETQYF. Complete variable domain (other parts from reference TRBV11-2 and TRBJ2-5): EAGVAQSPRYKIIEKRQSVAFWCNPISGHATLYWYQQILGQGPKLLIQFQNNGVVDDSQLPKDRFSAERLKGVDSTLKIQPAKLEDSAVYLCASSSSTGETQYFGPGTRLLVL.

This rearrangement joins TRBV7-8 to TRBJ2-3, with D possibly TRBD2 on 5 matching bases. This CDR3 spans 18 amino acids. Trimming stripped 2 bases from V and 1 base from J, with 19 bases between. CDR1 is SGHVS and CDR2 is FQNEAQ in the germline V gene. CDR3 nucleotides: TGTGCCAGCAGCTTATCTAGAGGGATCCGACCCCGCACAGATACGCAGTATTTT. Amino acid sequence: CASSLSRGIRPRTDTQYF.

V usage is TRBV6-6 and J usage is TRBJ2-1, with 11 bases identical to TRBD2. V trimming: 5 bases; J trimming: 1 base; junction bases outside the gene matches: 4. The CDR3 runs 16 residues. The germline V gene encodes CDR1 MNHNY and CDR2 SVGAGI (reference sequence). CDR3 in amino acids: CASSIAGGHSYNEQFF. The DNA of the CDR3 is TGTGCCAGCAGTATAGCGGGGGGGCATTCCTACAATGAGCAGTTCTTC.

The V call is TRBV15, the J call TRBJ2-1; D is uncertain. Germline V CDR1 and CDR2: LNHNV, YYDKDF (reference sequence). The CDR3 runs 16 residues. The ends were cut back, 0 bases at V and 0 bases at J, with 9 bases in the middle. CDR3 in amino acids: CATSRERPSSYNEQFF. The CDR3 DNA is TGTGCCACCAGCAGAGAGCGGCCTAGCTCCTACAATGAGCAGTTCTTC.

The CDR3 region has the DNA TGTGCCAGCAGGCCAGGGTTGTATGAAAAACTGTTTTTT. Its protein product is CASRPGLYEKLFF. This chain links TRBV12-3 or TRBV12-4 with TRBJ1-4; weak D call: TRBD1 (5 bases). V dropped 6 bases and J dropped 6 bases, with 11 bases sitting between them. CDR3 length: 13 residues.

In DNA, the CDR3 is TGTGCCAGCAGTTACGGCGACAGGGGATTGCCCGGGGAGCTGTTTTTT. Its translation is CASSYGDRGLPGELFF. The rearrangement uses TRBV6-2 or TRBV6-3 and TRBJ2-2; TRBD1 aligns across 8 bases. Trimming took 2 bases from V and 6 from J; bases not matched to a gene: 8. The CDR3 contains 16 residues. Germline lookup yields CDR1 MNHEY and CDR2 SVGEGT.

V gene TRBV11-2 combines with J gene TRBJ2-7, with D perhaps matching TRBD1 (6 bases). The length of the CDR3 is 14 residues. The V and J ends lost 6 bases and 4 bases respectively, with 16 bases between them. The germline V gene encodes CDR1 SGHAT and CDR2 FQNNGV. CDR3 amino acids: CASSHRVKRYEQYF. CDR3 coding DNA: TGTGCCAGCAGTCACAGGGTGAAGAGGTACGAGCAGTACTTC.

In DNA form, the CDR3 reads TGTGCCGGCCCCGGTCTAGGGGGTCCGACCCAGTACTTC. Translating gives CAGPGLGGPTQYF. The genes are TRBV28 and TRBJ2-5, with a weak D call TRBD1 (6 bases). CDR1 and CDR2 (germline): MDHEN, SYDVKM. The V end was cut by 11 bases, the J end by 7 bases, with 20 bases between. The CDR3 is 13 amino acids.

This chain uses TRBV9 with TRBJ1-1; TRBD1 might be the D (6 bases). Germline loops: CDR1 SGDLS, CDR2 YYNGEE. The CDR3 spans 16 residues. V was shortened by 2 bases and J by 4 bases, with 18 bases between the two germline ends. The CDR3 loop is CASSVGQPSGVTEAFF. CDR3 DNA sequence: TGTGCCAGCAGCGTCGGACAGCCGTCTGGGGTCACTGAAGCTTTCTTT.

This clone was recorded once. The chain is built from TRBV5-1 and TRBJ2-7; TRBD1 aligns across 7 bases. Germline V gene data show CDR1 as SGHRS and CDR2 as YFSETQ. The CDR3 length is 18 residues. V lost 4 bases, J lost 3 bases, and 19 bases stayed unmatched. In DNA, the CDR3 is TGCGCCAGCAGCAATAACCCCGAAAAACAGGGGTTTTACTACGAGCAGTACTTC. Translating gives CASSNNPEKQGFYYEQYF.

The CDR3 bases are TGTGCCAGCAGCACGGACAGGGAGTCCAATCAGCCCCAGCATTTT. Its protein is CASSTDRESNQPQHF. V is TRBV5-8 and J is TRBJ1-5; 8 bases are shared with TRBD1. Germline values: CDR1 SGHTS, CDR2 YDEGEE. The ends lost 4 bases at V and 3 bases at J; junction bases unmatched: 6. This CDR3 region has 15 residues.

The chain employs TRBV5-1 and TRBJ2-1; 7 bases fit TRBD1. This CDR3 contains 15 residues. V trimming: 4 bases; J trimming: 6 bases; junction bases outside the gene matches: 10. Germline CDR1 SGHRS, CDR2 YFSETQ. This CDR3 reads CASSLGTERVNEQFF. The CDR3 nucleotides read TGCGCCAGCAGCCTCGGGACAGAGAGGGTCAATGAGCAGTTCTTC.

The genes are TRBV27 and TRBJ2-5, with 13 bases identical to TRBD2. This CDR3 comprises 18 residues. The V gene's germline CDR1 is MNHEY and CDR2 SMNVEV (reference sequence). V lost 5 bases to trimming and J lost 2 bases; unmatched junction nucleotides: 11. CDR3 sequence (DNA): TGTGCCAGCAGTCCCCAGACTAGCGGGGGGTGGTTACAAGAGACCCAGTACTTC. Translation: CASSPQTSGGWLQETQYF.

This rearrangement joins TRBV27 to TRBJ1-1, with 12 bases that match TRBD1. The CDR3 sequence is 20 residues long. Germline-derived CDR1 and CDR2 are MNHEY and SMNVEV (reference sequence). V was pared by 2 bases and J by 3 bases, with 16 bases of the junction left unmatched. The CDR3 DNA reads TGTGCCAGCAGTTTAGAAGGGAAGGGCGGGACAGGGGGCCTGGACACTGAAGCTTTCTTT. It codes for CASSLEGKGGTGGLDTEAFF.

This rearrangement joins TRBV4-2 to TRBJ2-7, with a tentative D call TRBD1 (5 bases). The CDR3 is 14 amino acids. V was clipped by 2 bases and J by 5 bases, with 13 bases between them. The V gene's germline CDR1 is LGHNA and CDR2 YNFKEQ. CDR3 nucleotides: TGTGCCAGCAGCCAACGCCCAGGGCTGGACGAGCAGTACTTC. It translates to CASSQRPGLDEQYF.